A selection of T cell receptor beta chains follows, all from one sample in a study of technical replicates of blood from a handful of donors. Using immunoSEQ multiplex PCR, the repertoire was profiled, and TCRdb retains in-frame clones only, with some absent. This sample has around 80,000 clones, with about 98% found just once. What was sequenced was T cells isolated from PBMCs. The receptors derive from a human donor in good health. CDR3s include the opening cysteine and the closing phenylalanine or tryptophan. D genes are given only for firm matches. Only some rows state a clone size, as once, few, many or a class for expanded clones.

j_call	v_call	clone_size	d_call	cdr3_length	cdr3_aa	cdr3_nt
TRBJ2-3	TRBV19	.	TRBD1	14	CASSGRQGLDTQYF	TGTGCCAGTAGTGGAAGACAGGGGTTGGATACGCAGTATTTT
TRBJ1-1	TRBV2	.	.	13	CASSEDQNTEAFF	TGTGCCAGCAGTGAAGATCAGAACACTGAAGCTTTCTTT
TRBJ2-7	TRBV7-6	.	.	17	CASSLTGPNGPFYEQYF	TGTGCCAGCAGCCTAACAGGTCCAAATGGCCCATTCTACGAGCAGTACTTC
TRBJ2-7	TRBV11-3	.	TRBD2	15	CASSLILAGTGEQYF	TGTGCCAGCAGCTTAATCCTAGCGGGCACGGGCGAGCAGTACTTC
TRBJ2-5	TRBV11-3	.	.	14	CASSLSRGQETQYF	TGTGCCAGCAGCTTGTCCCGGGGCCAAGAGACCCAGTACTTC
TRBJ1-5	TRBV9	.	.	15	CASSVGGDSNQPQHF	TGTGCCAGCAGCGTAGGAGGAGACTCCAATCAGCCCCAGCATTTT
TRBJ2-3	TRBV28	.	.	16	CASSSGGASVKDTQYF	TGTGCCAGCAGTTCCGGAGGTGCTAGTGTTAAAGATACGCAGTATTTT
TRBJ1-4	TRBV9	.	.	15	CASSGGRGQNEKLFF	TGTGCCAGCAGCGGCGGCAGGGGACAAAATGAAAAACTGTTTTTT
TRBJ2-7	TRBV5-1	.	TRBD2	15	CASSFGTSDSYEQYF	TGCGCCAGCAGCTTCGGTACTAGCGACTCCTACGAGCAGTACTTC
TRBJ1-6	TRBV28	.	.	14	CASSRTPPVSPLHF	TGTGCCAGCAGCCGAACACCCCCCGTATCACCCCTCCACTTT
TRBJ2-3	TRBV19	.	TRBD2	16	CASSSRLAVSTDTQYF	TGTGCCAGTAGTAGTAGACTAGCGGTGAGCACAGATACGCAGTATTTT
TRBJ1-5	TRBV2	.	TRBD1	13	CATTQGADQPQHF	TGTGCCACCACACAGGGGGCCGATCAGCCCCAGCATTTT
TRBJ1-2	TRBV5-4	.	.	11	CASSLGAGYTF	TGTGCCAGCAGCTTGGGGGCTGGCTACACCTTC
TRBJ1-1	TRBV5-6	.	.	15	CASSPRVWGDTEAFF	TGTGCCAGCAGCCCCAGGGTTTGGGGGGACACTGAAGCTTTCTTT
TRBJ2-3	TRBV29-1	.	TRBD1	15	CSVQGAPSGTDTQYF	TGCAGCGTCCAGGGGGCACCTAGCGGCACAGATACGCAGTATTTT
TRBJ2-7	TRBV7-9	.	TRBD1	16	CASSSGGQGTPYEQYF	TGTGCCAGCAGCTCCGGGGGACAGGGGACCCCCTACGAGCAGTACTTC
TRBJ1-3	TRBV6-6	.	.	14	CASSTTSSGNTIYF	TGTGCCAGTAGTACAACCTCCTCTGGAAACACCATATATTTT
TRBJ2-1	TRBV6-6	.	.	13	CASSYLAPNEQFF	TGTGCCAGCAGTTATTTAGCCCCCAATGAGCAGTTCTTC
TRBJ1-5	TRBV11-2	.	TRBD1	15	CASSLATGGGQPQHF	TGTGCCAGCAGCTTAGCTACAGGGGGAGGTCAGCCCCAGCATTTT
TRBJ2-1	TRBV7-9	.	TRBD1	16	CASRPHPGTGDNEQFF	TGTGCCAGCAGACCCCATCCCGGGACAGGGGACAATGAGCAGTTCTTC
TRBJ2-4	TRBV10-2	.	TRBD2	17	CASSASGLAREENIQYF	TGCGCCAGCAGCGCCTCTGGACTAGCGAGAGAAGAAAACATTCAGTACTTC
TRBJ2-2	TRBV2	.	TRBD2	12	CARLAGGGELFF	TGTGCCAGACTAGCGGGGGGCGGGGAGCTGTTTTTT
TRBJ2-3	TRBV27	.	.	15	CASSPTGVSTDTQYF	TGTGCCAGCAGTCCCACGGGGGTGAGCACAGATACGCAGTATTTT
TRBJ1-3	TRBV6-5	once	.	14	CASRTGLRGNTIYF	TGTGCCAGCAGAACAGGGTTGCGTGGAAACACCATATATTTT
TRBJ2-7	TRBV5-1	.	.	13	CASSIAFSYEQYF	TGCGCCAGCAGCATAGCTTTTTCCTACGAGCAGTACTTC
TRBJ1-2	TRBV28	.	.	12	CASSLTDNGYTF	TGTGCCAGCAGTCTTACAGATAATGGCTACACCTTC
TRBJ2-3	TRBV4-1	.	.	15	CASSQVPLGTDTQYF	TGCGCCAGCAGCCAAGTACCGTTAGGCACAGATACGCAGTATTTT
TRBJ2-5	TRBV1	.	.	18	CTSSQAATSGGTLETQYF	TGCACCAGCAGCCAAGCGGCTACAAGCGGGGGGACTTTAGAGACCCAGTACTTC
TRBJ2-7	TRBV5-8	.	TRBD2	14	CASSFGLAGNEQYF	TGTGCCAGCAGCTTTGGACTAGCGGGAAACGAGCAGTACTTC
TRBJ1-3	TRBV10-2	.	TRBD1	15	CASSERTGSGNTIYF	TGCGCCAGCAGTGAGCGGACAGGGAGCGGAAACACCATATATTTT
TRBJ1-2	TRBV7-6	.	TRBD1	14	CASSRPGQGGSYTF	TGTGCCAGCAGCCGCCCCGGACAGGGGGGGAGCTACACCTTC
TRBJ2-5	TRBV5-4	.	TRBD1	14	CASSSGQAQETQYF	TGTGCCAGCAGCAGCGGACAGGCCCAAGAGACCCAGTACTTC
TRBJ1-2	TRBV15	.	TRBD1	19	CATSREAVSWGQGVYGYTF	TGTGCCACCAGCAGAGAGGCAGTATCGTGGGGACAGGGGGTCTATGGCTACACCTTC
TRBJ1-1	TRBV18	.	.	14	CASSPGRGNTEAFF	TGTGCCAGCTCACCAGGGAGGGGGAACACTGAAGCTTTCTTT
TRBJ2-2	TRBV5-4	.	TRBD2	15	CASSFVAGGTGELFF	TGTGCCAGCAGCTTTGTAGCGGGGGGCACCGGGGAGCTGTTTTTT
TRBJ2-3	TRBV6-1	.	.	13	CASSESGTDTQYF	TGTGCCAGCAGTGAATCGGGAACGGATACGCAGTATTTT
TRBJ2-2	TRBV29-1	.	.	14	CSVEGQSNTGELFF	TGCAGCGTTGAGGGACAATCGAACACCGGGGAGCTGTTTTTT
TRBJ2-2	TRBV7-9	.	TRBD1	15	CASSVDRANTGELFF	TGTGCCAGCAGCGTAGACAGGGCGAACACCGGGGAGCTGTTTTTT
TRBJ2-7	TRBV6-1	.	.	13	CASSEFAGHEQYF	TGTGCCAGCAGTGAATTCGCTGGGCACGAGCAGTACTTC
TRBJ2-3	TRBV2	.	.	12	CASRTSTDTQYF	TGTGCCAGCAGGACTAGCACAGATACGCAGTATTTT
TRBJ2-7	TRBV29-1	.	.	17	CSVEDYIGGGIDPEQYF	TGCAGCGTTGAAGATTACATCGGGGGTGGGATCGATCCCGAGCAGTACTTC
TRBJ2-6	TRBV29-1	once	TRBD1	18	CSVEDPTGFFSGANVLTF	TGCAGCGTTGAAGATCCGACAGGGTTTTTCTCTGGGGCCAACGTCCTGACTTTC
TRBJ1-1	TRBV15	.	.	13	CATSRGAGTEAFF	TGTGCCACCAGCAGAGGGGCAGGCACTGAAGCTTTCTTT
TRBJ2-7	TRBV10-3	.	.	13	CAIGERESYEQYF	TGTGCCATCGGTGAACGGGAATCCTACGAGCAGTACTTC
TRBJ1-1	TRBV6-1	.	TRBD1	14	CASSEGQENTEAFF	TGTGCCAGCAGTGAGGGACAGGAGAACACTGAAGCTTTCTTT